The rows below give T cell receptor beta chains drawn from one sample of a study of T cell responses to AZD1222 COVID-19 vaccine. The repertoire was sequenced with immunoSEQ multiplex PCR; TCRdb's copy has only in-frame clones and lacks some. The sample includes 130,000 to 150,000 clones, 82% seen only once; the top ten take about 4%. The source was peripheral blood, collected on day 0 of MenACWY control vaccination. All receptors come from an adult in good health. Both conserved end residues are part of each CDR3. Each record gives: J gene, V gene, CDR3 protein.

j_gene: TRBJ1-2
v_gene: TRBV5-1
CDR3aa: CASSLVGSNYGYTF

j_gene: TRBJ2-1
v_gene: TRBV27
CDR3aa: CASRLAVAGAYNEQFF

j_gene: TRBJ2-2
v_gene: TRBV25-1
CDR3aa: CASSESLHRRTIGELFF

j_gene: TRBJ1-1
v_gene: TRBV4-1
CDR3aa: CASSQDGTGVGGTEAFF

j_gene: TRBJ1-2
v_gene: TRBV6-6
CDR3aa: CASSDRALWGYTF

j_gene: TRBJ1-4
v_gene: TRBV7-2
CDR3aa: CASSLQGADEKLFF

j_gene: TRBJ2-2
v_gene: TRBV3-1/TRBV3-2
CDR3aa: CASSQPGTGRNTGELFF

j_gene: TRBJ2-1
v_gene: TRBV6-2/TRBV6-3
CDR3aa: CASSPRGGLKEQFF

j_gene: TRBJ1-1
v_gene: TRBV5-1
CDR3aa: CASSFRGNTEAFF

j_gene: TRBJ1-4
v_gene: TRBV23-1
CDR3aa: CASSPRQGLGATNEKLFF

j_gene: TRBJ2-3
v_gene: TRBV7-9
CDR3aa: CASTDPQTSTDTQYF

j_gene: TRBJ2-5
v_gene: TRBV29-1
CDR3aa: CSVAQGPQETQYF

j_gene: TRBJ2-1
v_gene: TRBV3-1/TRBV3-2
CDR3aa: CASSRGNEQFF

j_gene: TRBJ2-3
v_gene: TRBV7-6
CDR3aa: CASSPRLAAGGTIRYF

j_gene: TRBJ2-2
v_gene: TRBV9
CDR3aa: CASSVGQGYTGELFF

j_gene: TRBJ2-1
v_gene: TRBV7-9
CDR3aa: CASSLSWGQNEQFF

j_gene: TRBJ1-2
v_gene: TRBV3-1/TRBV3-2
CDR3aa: CASSQDTGDYGYTF

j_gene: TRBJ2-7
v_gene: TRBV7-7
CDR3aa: CASSLGSGYAYEQYF

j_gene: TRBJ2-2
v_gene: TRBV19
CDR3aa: CASSIEFSGELFF

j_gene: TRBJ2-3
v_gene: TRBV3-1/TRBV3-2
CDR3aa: CASRSGAALIADTQYF

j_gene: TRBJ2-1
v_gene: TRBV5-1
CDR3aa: CASSLEIALNEQFF

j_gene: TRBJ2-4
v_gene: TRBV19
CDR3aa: CASSNRRLAKNIQYF

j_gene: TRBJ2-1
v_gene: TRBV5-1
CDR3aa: CASSLYSGGSLEQFF

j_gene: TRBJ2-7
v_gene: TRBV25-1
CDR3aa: CASSDASAHEQYF

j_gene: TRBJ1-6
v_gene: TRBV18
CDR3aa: CASSPLEGNSPLHF

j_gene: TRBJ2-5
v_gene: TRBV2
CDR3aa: CASTRTSQETQYF

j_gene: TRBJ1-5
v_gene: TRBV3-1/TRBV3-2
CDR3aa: CASSPRGGGNQPQHF

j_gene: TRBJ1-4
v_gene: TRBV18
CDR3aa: CASSTGTALEKLFF

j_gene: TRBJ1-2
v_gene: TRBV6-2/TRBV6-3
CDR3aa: CASSWVFGYTF

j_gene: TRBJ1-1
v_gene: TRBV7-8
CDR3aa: CASSNREGAGVEAFF

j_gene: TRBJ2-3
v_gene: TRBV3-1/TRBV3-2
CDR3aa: CASSPGGRGRTDTQYF

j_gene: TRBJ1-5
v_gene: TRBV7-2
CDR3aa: CASSVTGGGQPQHF

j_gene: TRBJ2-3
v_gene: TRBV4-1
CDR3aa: CASSQAVGTDTQYF

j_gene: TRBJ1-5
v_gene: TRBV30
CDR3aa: CAWSDRDVRQPQHF

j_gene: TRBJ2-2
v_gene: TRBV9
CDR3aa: CASSAGLAETGELFF

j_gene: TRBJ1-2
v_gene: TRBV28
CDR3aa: CASTDRGRSIYGYTF

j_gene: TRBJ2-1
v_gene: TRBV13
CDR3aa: CASSFTGVGNEQFF

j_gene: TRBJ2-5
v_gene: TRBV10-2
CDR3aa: CASSESQETQYF

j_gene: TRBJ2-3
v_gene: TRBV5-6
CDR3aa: CASSFQATGTDTQYF

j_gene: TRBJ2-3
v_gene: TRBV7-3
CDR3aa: CASSPNGANADTQYF

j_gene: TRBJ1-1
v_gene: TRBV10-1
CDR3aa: CASSESVGITEAFF

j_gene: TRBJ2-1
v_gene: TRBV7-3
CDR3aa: CASSKTSPHEQFF

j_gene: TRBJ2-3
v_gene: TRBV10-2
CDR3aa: CASSESRKTDTQYF

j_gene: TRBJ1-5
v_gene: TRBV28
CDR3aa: CASKAELGQPQHF

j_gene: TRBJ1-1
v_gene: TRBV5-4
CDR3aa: CASSLSLGSNTEAFF

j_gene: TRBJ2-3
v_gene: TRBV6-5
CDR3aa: CASSSTGGPTDTQYF